These T cell receptor beta chains were read from a single sample in a study of CD8 T cells in Susac syndrome. Via MiXCR, TCRdb re-called the immunoSEQ multiplex PCR reads, giving one row per CDR3 protein. The sample records under 550,000 distinct CDR3 sequences, 85% to 90% being singletons. The sample comprised CD8+ T cells from PBMCs. The receptors derive from a human donor with multiple sclerosis. Both conserved end residues are part of each CDR3. The D gene is left open where the match is weak. Some rows have no size entry. The others give once, few or many, or a class for an expanded clone.

j_call,clone_size,d_call,v_call,cdr3_nt,cdr3_aa
TRBJ2-1,few,-,TRBV6-5,TGTGCCAGCAGTGCAGGGAATGAGCAGTTCTTC,CASSAGNEQFF
TRBJ1-2,once,-,TRBV27,TGTGCCAGCAGTTCTCTGCCAGGGGCAGGAGAATATGGCTACACCTTC,CASSSLPGAGEYGYTF
TRBJ2-1,-,-,TRBV27,TGTGCCAGCAGTTTATCGAAGAACAATGAGCAGTTCTTC,CASSLSKNNEQFF
TRBJ2-2,-,-,TRBV27,TGTGCCAGCAGTTTCGTAACAGTCAGCGGGGAGCTGTTTTTT,CASSFVTVSGELFF
TRBJ2-3,-,-,TRBV2,TGTGCCAGCAGTGTTTTTGGCAGGTGGGATACGCAGTATTTT,CASSVFGRWDTQYF
TRBJ2-1,few,TRBD1,TRBV5-1,TGCGCCAGCAATGGACAGGGGTTAAATGAGCAGTTCTTC,CASNGQGLNEQFF
TRBJ2-7,-,TRBD2,TRBV6-1,TGTGCCAGCAGTGTCGGGACTAGCGGGAGAGTTTACGAGCAGTACTTC,CASSVGTSGRVYEQYF
TRBJ2-5,-,TRBD1,TRBV2,TGTGCCAGTCCGGACAGGGGTGGGGAGACCCAGTACTTC,CASPDRGGETQYF
TRBJ1-1,-,TRBD1,TRBV6-1,TGTGCCAGCAGTGAAGCAGATCCAGGGACAGGGATTTCGGCTTTCTTT,CASSEADPGTGISAFF
TRBJ2-2,-,TRBD2,TRBV7-9,TGTGCCAGCAGCGGAAATCCCGGGACTAGCGGAACTAACACCGGGGAGCTGTTTTTT,CASSGNPGTSGTNTGELFF
TRBJ2-7,-,TRBD1,TRBV12-3/TRBV12-4,TGTGCCAGCAGCCGGACAGGGGAGTACGAGCAGTACTTC,CASSRTGEYEQYF
TRBJ2-2,-,-,TRBV7-9,TGTGCCAGCAGCTTAGTTCCAACTAGCAGCGGCGGGGAGCTGTTTTTT,CASSLVPTSSGGELFF
TRBJ1-1,once,-,TRBV30,TGTGCCGGTTCGTGGGACATGAACACTGAAGCTTTCTTT,CAGSWDMNTEAFF
TRBJ2-4,once,TRBD1,TRBV11-2,TGTGCCAGCAGCTTTTGGGTTCAGGGGGCACCTAAAAACATTCAGTACTTC,CASSFWVQGAPKNIQYF
TRBJ2-4,few,-,TRBV6-1,TGTGCCAGCAGCCTAGACCGCAGAAGCATTCAGTACTTC,CASSLDRRSIQYF
TRBJ1-2,-,-,TRBV6-6,TGTGCCAGCAGTTACACCTCAGGGGATGGCTACACCTTC,CASSYTSGDGYTF
TRBJ1-5,-,-,TRBV12-2,TGTGCAAGTCGCTTAAGGTCGTCAGGGGACCCAAGCCCTAGCAATCAGCCCCAGCATTTT,CASRLRSSGDPSPSNQPQHF
TRBJ1-2,-,-,TRBV4-1,TGCGCCAGCAGCCCGGAACAGTCGGCTGGGGGATATGGCTACACCTTC,CASSPEQSAGGYGYTF
TRBJ2-7,-,-,TRBV29-1,TGCAGCGTTGAAGGTTGGGGGACTCCCTACGAGCAGTACTTC,CSVEGWGTPYEQYF
TRBJ2-1,-,-,TRBV4-1,TGCGCCAGCAGCCCCGCCGCGGCGGGGCTTTACAATGAGCAGTTCTTC,CASSPAAAGLYNEQFF
TRBJ2-1,-,-,TRBV19,TGTGCCAGTAGTATAGCAGGGGTAACTAGAGTTAATGAGCAGTTCTTC,CASSIAGVTRVNEQFF
TRBJ1-6,-,-,TRBV7-6,TGTGCCAGCAGCTTAGACGGTGGAAATTCACCCCTCCACTTT,CASSLDGGNSPLHF
TRBJ2-3,-,TRBD1,TRBV3-1,TGTGCCAGCAGCCATGATTTGACAGGGGCAACAGATACGCAGTATTTT,CASSHDLTGATDTQYF
TRBJ1-2,-,-,TRBV20-1,TGCAGTGTTACCAACCCCACGGGGCCATCTCCCTATGGCTACACCTTC,CSVTNPTGPSPYGYTF
TRBJ2-1,few,TRBD2,TRBV27,TGTGCCAGCAGTTTATTGCGGGAGGGCCTCGATGAGCAGTTCTTC,CASSLLREGLDEQFF
TRBJ2-3,-,-,TRBV4-1,TGCGCCAGCAGCCTGCCCGAGGGAGTCTCCGATACGCAGTATTTT,CASSLPEGVSDTQYF
TRBJ2-4,-,-,TRBV7-2,TGTGCCAGCAGCTTAGGTGGGTGGGCGGACGACAAAAACATTCAGTACTTC,CASSLGGWADDKNIQYF
TRBJ2-1,-,-,TRBV4-1,TGCGCCAGCAGCCAAGATTCTAGTAATCTCTACAATGAGCAGTTCTTC,CASSQDSSNLYNEQFF
TRBJ1-2,-,-,TRBV27,TGTGCCAGCAGTTCCACCTACGAGGGGTACACCTTC,CASSSTYEGYTF
TRBJ1-1,many,-,TRBV4-1,TGTGCCAGCAGCCAAGTCGGGGGGAACACTGAAGCTTTCTTT,CASSQVGGNTEAFF
TRBJ1-2,-,TRBD1,TRBV18,TGTGCCAGCTCACCACCGGGACAGGGGGCTTCGGACTATGGCTACACCTTC,CASSPPGQGASDYGYTF
TRBJ2-7,once,TRBD2,TRBV2,TGTGCCAGCAGTGAAGCGGGGGGGAACGGCGAGCAGTACTTC,CASSEAGGNGEQYF
TRBJ2-5,-,-,TRBV5-4,TGTGCCAGCAGCTTTCCCTCAGAGACCCAGTACTTC,CASSFPSETQYF
TRBJ1-1,-,-,TRBV20-1,TGCAGTGCAGAAGACGAGAACACTGAAGCTTTCTTT,CSAEDENTEAFF
TRBJ1-4,-,-,TRBV7-9,TGTGCCAGCAGCTTAAGGGTGGCGGCTAATGAAAAACTGTTTTTT,CASSLRVAANEKLFF
TRBJ1-1,-,-,TRBV29-1,TGCAGCGTTGAGGGTGAAGGTGAAGCTTTCTTT,CSVEGEGEAFF
TRBJ2-5,-,TRBD2,TRBV27,TGTGCCAGCAGTTTGGGGGTAGCGGGATTCCAAGAGACCCAGTACTTC,CASSLGVAGFQETQYF
TRBJ2-7,-,-,TRBV29-1,TGCAGCGTTGTTGAGTTGGGCGAGCAGTACTTC,CSVVELGEQYF
TRBJ2-2,-,TRBD2,TRBV11-2,TGTGCCAGGGGAGCGGGAATTACCGGGGAGCTGTTTTTT,CARGAGITGELFF
TRBJ1-2,-,-,TRBV12-3/TRBV12-4,TGTGCCAGCACCGAAGGGCCACAGGCTCGCTACACCTTC,CASTEGPQARYTF
TRBJ2-5,-,TRBD2,TRBV6-6,TGTGCCAGCAGTTACACGGCGGGGGGGCCCGGTGAGACCCAGTACTTC,CASSYTAGGPGETQYF
TRBJ1-5,-,-,TRBV25-1,TGTGCCAGCGAGCCGAACTGGGGTTACAATCAGCCCCAGCATTTT,CASEPNWGYNQPQHF